These 3 T cell receptor beta chains share one sample of origin, sequenced in a study of blood T cell repertoires in COVID-19. Method: immunoSEQ multiplex PCR; TCRdb's copy keeps in-frame clones and lacks some. The table has over 150,000 clones, around 86% seen once. Sequencing was carried out using peripheral blood. These TCRs come from a man between 60 and 75 years old with COVID-19, enrolled during active disease.

The chain links TRBV7-2 to TRBJ1-4, with 8 bases fitting TRBD1. Germline V lookup: CDR1 SGHTA, CDR2 FQGNSA. Trimming cost V 5 bases and J 5 bases; bases outside gene matches: 7. The CDR3 length is 15 residues. CDR3 sequence: CASSARDRMNEKLFF. CDR3 sequence (DNA): TGTGCCAGCAGCGCCCGGGACAGGATGAATGAAAAACTGTTTTTT. Supplemented by reference TRBV7-2 and TRBJ1-4, the full variable domain reads GAGVSQSPSNKVTEKGKDVELRCDPISGHTALYWYRQSLGQGLEFLIYFQGNSAPDKSGLPSDRFSAERTGGSVSTLTIQRTQQEDSAVYLCASSARDRMNEKLFFGSGTQLSVL.

The chain carries TRBV10-3 and TRBJ1-2; D possibly corresponds to TRBD1 (6 bases). This CDR3 contains 15 residues. CDR1 is ENHRY and CDR2 is SYGVKD in the germline V gene. Trimming stripped 0 bases from V and 4 bases from J, with 12 bases between. The CDR3 DNA sequence: TGTGCCATCAGTGAGTCCCCCCAGGGGACCTATGGCTACACCTTC. It encodes CAISESPQGTYGYTF.

This clone was seen a handful of times. The chain is built from TRBV6-6 and TRBJ2-7; possible D gene TRBD2, 6 bases. Trimming pared 10 bases from V and 2 bases from J, leaving 15 bases between. Per germline, CDR1 MNHNY and CDR2 SVGAGI (reference sequence). CDR3 length equals 13 residues. In nucleotides, the CDR3 is TGTGCCACCTGGAGGGAGACCCCCTACGAGCAGTACTTC. Protein sequence: CATWRETPYEQYF.